This record concerns one T cell receptor (beta chain) sequence. TCRdb's table, derived via immunoSEQ multiplex PCR, lists solely in-frame clones and lacks some. Found here are around 300,000 clones, more than 70% of them singletons; the top ten hold approximately 3%. The sample comes from a study of blood T cell repertoires in COVID-19. With V trimmed by 5 bases and J by 4 bases, 12 bases remained unmatched. CDR1 LGHDT and CDR2 YNNKEL come from the germline V gene (reference sequence). The CDR3 runs to 17 residues. The rearrangement joins TRBV3-1 (or the pseudogene TRBV3-2) to TRBJ2-1, with 9 bases lining up with TRBD2. The TCR sequence derives from a man under 40 with active or convalescent COVID-19. The sequencing input was peripheral blood. The CDR3 DNA reads TGTGCCAGCAGCGCCGGAGTAGCGGGAGCTCGGTACAATGAGCAGTTCTTC. This encodes CASSAGVAGARYNEQFF.